The rows below give T cell receptor beta chains drawn from one sample of a study of regulatory T cells in long-lasting Graves disease. MiXCR, applied by TCRdb to the multiplex PCR reads, yields one record per CDR3 protein. The sample carries about 440,000 distinct CDR3 sequences, 16% recorded once. The same sample was also used in a study of T cells in Graves' hyperthyroidism and ophthalmopathy.

The sequencing here drew on peripheral blood mononuclear cells (PBMCs), taken at new diagnosis, from a patient treated with antithyroid drugs. These TCRs come from a woman between 18 and 29 years old with Graves disease. Both conserved end residues are part of each CDR3. The D gene is left open where the match is weak. Only some rows state a clone size, as once, few, many or a class for expanded clones.

CASTQAGNTIYF TGTGCCAGCACCCAGGCTGGAAACACCATATATTTT TRBV28 NA TRBJ1-3 many
CVSRKTGPQPQHF TGTGTCAGCAGGAAAACAGGTCCTCAGCCCCAGCATTTT TRBV28 NA TRBJ1-5 NA
CASRPGHTGELFF TGTGCCAGCAGACCGGGTCACACCGGGGAGCTGTTTTTT TRBV6-1 NA TRBJ2-2 many
CASSQDPSSIQYF TGTGCCAGCAGCCAAGACCCTAGCTCCATTCAGTACTTC TRBV3-1 NA TRBJ2-4 few
CASSGPDSSYEQYF TGCGCCAGCAGTGGTCCGGACAGCTCCTACGAGCAGTACTTC TRBV10-2 NA TRBJ2-7 many
CASSPSQPGGEQYF TGTGCCAGCAGCCCCAGTCAGCCCGGGGGCGAGCAGTACTTC TRBV7-3 NA TRBJ2-7 few
CASRTGTANEKLFF TGTGCCAGCAGAACCGGGACAGCTAATGAAAAACTGTTTTTT TRBV12-3/TRBV12-4 TRBD1 TRBJ1-4 few
CASSPPGQGASGELFF TGTGCCAGCTCACCCCCAGGACAGGGGGCTTCCGGGGAGCTGTTTTTT TRBV18 TRBD1 TRBJ2-2 few
CASSNVKNEQFF TGTGCCAGCAGTAACGTCAAAAATGAGCAGTTCTTC TRBV12-3/TRBV12-4 NA TRBJ2-1 many
CASSPPWGRRTDTQYF TGTGCCAGCAGTCCCCCCTGGGGGCGACGCACAGATACGCAGTATTTT TRBV7-9 NA TRBJ2-3 many
CSASYSLGEQYF TGCAGTGCTAGTTACAGTCTCGGCGAGCAGTACTTC TRBV20-1 NA TRBJ2-7 many
CASSRPSLQRRFYEQYF TGTGCCAGCAGCCGCCCTTCTCTGCAGCGGAGGTTCTACGAGCAGTACTTC TRBV7-3 NA TRBJ2-7 many
CASSQAGGPTGELFF TGCGCCAGCAGCCAAGCGGGAGGGCCGACCGGGGAGCTGTTTTTT TRBV5-1 TRBD2 TRBJ2-2 NA
CASSPRGSGNQPQHF TGTGCCAGCAGTCCACGAGGTTCGGGCAATCAGCCCCAGCATTTT TRBV3-1 NA TRBJ1-5 once
CASSDLASGSTGEQYF TGTGCCAGCAGTGATTTGGCTAGCGGGAGTACGGGGGAGCAGTACTTC TRBV6-2/TRBV6-3 TRBD2 TRBJ2-7 NA
CASGLAGGKDEQFF TGCGCCAGCGGTCTAGCGGGAGGCAAGGATGAGCAGTTCTTC TRBV4-1 TRBD2 TRBJ2-1 NA
CASRGTGDYYYGYTF TGTGCCAGCAGGGGGACAGGGGACTACTACTATGGCTACACCTTC TRBV12-3/TRBV12-4 TRBD1 TRBJ1-2 many
CATSAGRDTGELFF TGTGCCACCAGTGCTGGGCGCGACACCGGGGAGCTGTTTTTT TRBV24-1 NA TRBJ2-2 many